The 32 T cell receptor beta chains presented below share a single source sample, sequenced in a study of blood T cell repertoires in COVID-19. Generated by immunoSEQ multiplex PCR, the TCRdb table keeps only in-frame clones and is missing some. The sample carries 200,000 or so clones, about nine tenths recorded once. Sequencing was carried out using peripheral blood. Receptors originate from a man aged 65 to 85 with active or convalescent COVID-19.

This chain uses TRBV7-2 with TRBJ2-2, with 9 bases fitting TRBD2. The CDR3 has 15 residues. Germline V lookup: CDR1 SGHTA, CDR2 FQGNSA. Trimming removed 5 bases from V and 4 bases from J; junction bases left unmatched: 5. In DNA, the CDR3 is TGTGCCAGCAGCGCCAGTAGCGGGAGCACCGGGGAGCTGTTTTTT. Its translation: CASSASSGSTGELFF.

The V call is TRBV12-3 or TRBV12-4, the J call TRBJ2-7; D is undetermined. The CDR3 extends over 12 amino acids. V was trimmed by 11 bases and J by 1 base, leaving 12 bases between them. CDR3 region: CASRYSSYEQYF. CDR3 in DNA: TGTGCCTCCAGGTATTCATCCTACGAGCAGTACTTC.

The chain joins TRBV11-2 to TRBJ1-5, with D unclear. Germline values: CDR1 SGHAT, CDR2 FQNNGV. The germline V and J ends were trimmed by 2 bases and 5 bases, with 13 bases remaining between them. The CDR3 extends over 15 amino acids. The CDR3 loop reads CASSLREGYDQPQHF. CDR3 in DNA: TGTGCCAGCAGCTTAAGAGAGGGTTACGATCAGCCCCAGCATTTT.

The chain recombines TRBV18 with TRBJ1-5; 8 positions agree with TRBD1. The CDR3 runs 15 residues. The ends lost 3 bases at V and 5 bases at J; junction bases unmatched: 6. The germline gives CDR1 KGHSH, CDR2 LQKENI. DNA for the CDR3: TGTGCCAGCTCACCGATGGACAGGGTTGATCAGCCCCAGCATTTT. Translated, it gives CASSPMDRVDQPQHF.

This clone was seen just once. The CDR3 spells CASSIEGVQPQHF. Here the CDR3 DNA reads TGTGCCAGTAGTATTGAGGGGGTCCAGCCCCAGCATTTT. The chain uses TRBV19 and TRBJ1-5; D perhaps matches TRBD1 (6 bases). Deletions cut 3 bases from V and 7 bases from J, with 10 bases between. The length of the CDR3 is 13 residues. Germline V CDR1 and CDR2: LNHDA, SQIVND (reference sequence).

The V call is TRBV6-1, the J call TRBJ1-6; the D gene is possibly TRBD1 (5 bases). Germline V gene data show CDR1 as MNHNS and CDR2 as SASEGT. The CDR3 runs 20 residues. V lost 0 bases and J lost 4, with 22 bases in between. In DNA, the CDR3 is TGTGCCAGCAGTGAAGCGGTAAGGGGAAGGGGCTCACGTTATAATTCACCCCTCCACTTT. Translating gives CASSEAVRGRGSRYNSPLHF.

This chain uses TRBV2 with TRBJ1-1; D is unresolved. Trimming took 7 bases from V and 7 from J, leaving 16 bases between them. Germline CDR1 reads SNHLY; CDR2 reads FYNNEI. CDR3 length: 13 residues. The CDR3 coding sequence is TGTGCCAGCACCGAAAGTCAGATTATTGAAGCTTTCTTT. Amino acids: CASTESQIIEAFF.

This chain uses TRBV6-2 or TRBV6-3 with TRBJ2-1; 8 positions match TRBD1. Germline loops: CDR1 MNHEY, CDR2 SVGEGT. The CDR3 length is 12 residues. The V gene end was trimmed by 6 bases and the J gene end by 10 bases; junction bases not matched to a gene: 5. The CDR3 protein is CASSRPGGEQFF. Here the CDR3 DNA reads TGTGCCAGCAGCCGACCAGGGGGCGAGCAGTTCTTC.

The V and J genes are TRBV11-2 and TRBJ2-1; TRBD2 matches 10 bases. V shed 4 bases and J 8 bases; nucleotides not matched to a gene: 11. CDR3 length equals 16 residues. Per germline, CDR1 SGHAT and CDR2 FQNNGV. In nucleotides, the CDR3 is TGTGCCAGCAGCTCCCGACTAGCGGGCCGAGGTCATGAGCAGTTCTTC. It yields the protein CASSSRLAGRGHEQFF.

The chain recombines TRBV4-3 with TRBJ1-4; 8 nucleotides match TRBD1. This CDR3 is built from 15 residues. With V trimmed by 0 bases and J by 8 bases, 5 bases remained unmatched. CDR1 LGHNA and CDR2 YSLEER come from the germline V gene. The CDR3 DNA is TGCGCCAGCAGCCAAGAGGCAGGGGGCCGAGAAAAACTGTTTTTT. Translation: CASSQEAGGREKLFF.

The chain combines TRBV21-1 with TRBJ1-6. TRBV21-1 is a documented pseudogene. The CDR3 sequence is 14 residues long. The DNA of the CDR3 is TGTGCCAGCAGCAACCGGGATCGATGTTCACCCCTCCACTTT. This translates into CASSNRDRCSPLHF.

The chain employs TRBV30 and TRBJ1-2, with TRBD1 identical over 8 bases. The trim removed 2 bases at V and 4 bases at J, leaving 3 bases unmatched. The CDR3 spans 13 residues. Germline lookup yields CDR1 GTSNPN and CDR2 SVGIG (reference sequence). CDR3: CAWSTGQGYGYTF. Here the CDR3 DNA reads TGTGCCTGGAGTACCGGACAGGGCTATGGCTACACCTTC.

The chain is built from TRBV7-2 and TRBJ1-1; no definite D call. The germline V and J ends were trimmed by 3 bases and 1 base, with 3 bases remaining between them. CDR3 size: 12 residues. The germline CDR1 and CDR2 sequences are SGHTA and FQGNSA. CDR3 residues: CASSFSNTEAFF. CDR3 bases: TGTGCCAGCAGCTTCTCGAACACTGAAGCTTTCTTT. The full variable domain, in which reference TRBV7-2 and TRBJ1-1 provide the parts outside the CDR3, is GAGVSQSPSNKVTEKGKDVELRCDPISGHTALYWYRQSLGQGLEFLIYFQGNSAPDKSGLPSDRFSAERTGGSVSTLTIQRTQQEDSAVYLCASSFSNTEAFFGQGTRLTVV.

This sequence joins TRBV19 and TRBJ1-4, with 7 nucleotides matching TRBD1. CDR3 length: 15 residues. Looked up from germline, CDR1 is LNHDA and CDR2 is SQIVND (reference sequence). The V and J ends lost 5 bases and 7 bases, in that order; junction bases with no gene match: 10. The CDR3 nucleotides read TGTGCCAGTAGTGCACAGGGGTCAGTAGGTGAAAAACTGTTTTTT. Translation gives CASSAQGSVGEKLFF.

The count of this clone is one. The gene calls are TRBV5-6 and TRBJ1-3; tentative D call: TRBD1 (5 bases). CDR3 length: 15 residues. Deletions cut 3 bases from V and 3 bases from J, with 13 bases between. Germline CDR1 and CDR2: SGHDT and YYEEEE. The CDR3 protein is CASSWGQGFGNTIYF. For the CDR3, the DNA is TGTGCCAGCAGCTGGGGTCAGGGATTTGGAAACACCATATATTTT.

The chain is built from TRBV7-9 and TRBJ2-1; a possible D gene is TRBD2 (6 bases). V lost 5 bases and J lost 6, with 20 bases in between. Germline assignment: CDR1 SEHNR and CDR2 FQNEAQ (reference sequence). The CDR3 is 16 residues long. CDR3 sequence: CASSPETGLFINEQFF. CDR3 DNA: TGTGCCAGCAGCCCCGAGACGGGACTTTTTATCAATGAGCAGTTCTTC.

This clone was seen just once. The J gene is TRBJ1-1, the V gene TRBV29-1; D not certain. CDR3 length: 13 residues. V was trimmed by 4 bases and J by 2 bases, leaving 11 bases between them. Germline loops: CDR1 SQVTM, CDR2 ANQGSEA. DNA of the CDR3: TGCAGCGTTGTATGGCCCCTTAACACTGAAGCTTTCTTT. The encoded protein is CSVVWPLNTEAFF.

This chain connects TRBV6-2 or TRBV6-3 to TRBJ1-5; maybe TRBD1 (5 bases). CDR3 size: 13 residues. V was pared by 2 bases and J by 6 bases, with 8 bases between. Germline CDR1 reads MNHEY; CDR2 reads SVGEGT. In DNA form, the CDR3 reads TGTGCCAGCAGTTACGGGGGGTCTCAGCCCCAGCATTTT. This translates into CASSYGGSQPQHF.

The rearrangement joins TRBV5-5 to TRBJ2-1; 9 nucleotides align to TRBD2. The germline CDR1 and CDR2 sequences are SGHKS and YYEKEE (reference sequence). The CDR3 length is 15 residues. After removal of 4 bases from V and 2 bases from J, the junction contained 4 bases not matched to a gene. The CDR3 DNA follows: TGTGCCAGCAGCGCCTCTAGCGGGACCTACAATGAGCAGTTCTTC. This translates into CASSASSGTYNEQFF.

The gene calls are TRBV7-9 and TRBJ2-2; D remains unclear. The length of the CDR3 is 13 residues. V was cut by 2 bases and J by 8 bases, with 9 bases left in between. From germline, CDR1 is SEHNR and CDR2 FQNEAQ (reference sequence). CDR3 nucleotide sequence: TGTGCCAGCAGCTTACGGTCCGCAGGGGAGCTGTTTTTT. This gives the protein CASSLRSAGELFF.

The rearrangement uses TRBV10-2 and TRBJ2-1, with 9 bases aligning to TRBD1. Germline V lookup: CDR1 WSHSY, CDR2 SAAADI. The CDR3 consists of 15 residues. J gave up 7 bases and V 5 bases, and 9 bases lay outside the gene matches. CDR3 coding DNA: TGCGCCAGCAGTCCGGGACAGGGCCTTTTGAATGAGCAGTTCTTC. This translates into CASSPGQGLLNEQFF.

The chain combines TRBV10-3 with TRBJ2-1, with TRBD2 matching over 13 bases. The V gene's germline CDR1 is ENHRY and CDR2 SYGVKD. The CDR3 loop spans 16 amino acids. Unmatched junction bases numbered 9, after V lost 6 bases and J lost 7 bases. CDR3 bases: TGTGCCATCAGGAAAGCTACTAGCGGGGGGGAGAATGAGCAGTTCTTC. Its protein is CAIRKATSGGENEQFF.

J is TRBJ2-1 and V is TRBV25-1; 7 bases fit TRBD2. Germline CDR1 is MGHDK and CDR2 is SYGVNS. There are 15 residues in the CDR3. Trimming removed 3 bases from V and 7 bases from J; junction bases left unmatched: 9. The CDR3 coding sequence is TGTGCCAGCAGTGATTCTGCGGGAGTCGTGAATGAGCAGTTCTTC. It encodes CASSDSAGVVNEQFF.

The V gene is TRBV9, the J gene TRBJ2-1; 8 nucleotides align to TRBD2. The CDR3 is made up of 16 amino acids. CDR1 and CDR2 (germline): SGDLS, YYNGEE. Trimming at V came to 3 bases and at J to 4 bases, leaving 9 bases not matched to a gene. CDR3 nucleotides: TGTGCCAGCAGCGAGGGTTACGGGAGGGGATACAATGAGCAGTTCTTC. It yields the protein CASSEGYGRGYNEQFF. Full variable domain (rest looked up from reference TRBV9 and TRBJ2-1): DSGVTQTPKHLITATGQRVTLRCSPRSGDLSVYWYQQSLDQGLQFLIQYYNGEERAKGNILERFSAQQFPDLHSELNLSSLELGDSALYFCASSEGYGRGYNEQFFGPGTRLTVL.

The CDR3: CASSLALAGNIQYF. In nucleotides, the CDR3 is TGCGCCAGCAGCTTGGCCTTAGCAGGGAACATTCAGTACTTC. J is TRBJ2-4 and V is TRBV5-1; the D gene is possibly TRBD1 (5 bases). Trimming pared 0 bases from V and 7 bases from J, leaving 11 bases between. The germline V gene encodes CDR1 SGHRS and CDR2 YFSETQ. This CDR3 contains 14 residues.

CDR3 sequence (DNA): TGTGCCAGCAGCCGGGACAGCTACACTGAAGCTTTCTTT. Translated, it gives CASSRDSYTEAFF. This rearrangement joins TRBV6-5 to TRBJ1-1; 7 nucleotides match TRBD1. V gave up 6 bases and J gave up 3 bases; unmatched junction bases: 4. Germline CDR1 reads MNHEY; CDR2 reads SVGAGI. The CDR3 has 13 residues.

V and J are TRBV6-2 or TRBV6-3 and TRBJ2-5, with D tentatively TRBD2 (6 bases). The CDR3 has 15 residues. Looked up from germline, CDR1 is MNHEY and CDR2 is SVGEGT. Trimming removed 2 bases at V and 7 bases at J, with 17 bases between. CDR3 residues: CASSYGRISGVTQYF. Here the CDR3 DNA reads TGTGCCAGCAGTTACGGCCGCATCTCGGGGGTGACCCAGTACTTC.

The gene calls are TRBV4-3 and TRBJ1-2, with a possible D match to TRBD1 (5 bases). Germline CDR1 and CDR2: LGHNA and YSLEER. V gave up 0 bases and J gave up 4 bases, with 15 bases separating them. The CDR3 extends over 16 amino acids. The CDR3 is CASSQEGRGNSYGYTF. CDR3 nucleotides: TGCGCCAGCAGCCAAGAAGGGAGGGGTAATAGCTATGGCTACACCTTC.

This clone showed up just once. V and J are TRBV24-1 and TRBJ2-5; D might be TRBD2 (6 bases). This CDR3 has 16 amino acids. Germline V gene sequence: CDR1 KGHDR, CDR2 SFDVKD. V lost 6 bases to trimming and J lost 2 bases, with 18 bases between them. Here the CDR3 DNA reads TGTGCCACCAGTTTGGGACGCCTGGGACTTCAAGAGACCCAGTACTTC. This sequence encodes CATSLGRLGLQETQYF.

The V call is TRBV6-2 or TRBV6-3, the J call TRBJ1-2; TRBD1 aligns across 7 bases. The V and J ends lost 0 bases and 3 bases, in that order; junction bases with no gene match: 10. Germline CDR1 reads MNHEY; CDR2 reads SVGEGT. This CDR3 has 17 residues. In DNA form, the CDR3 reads TGTGCCAGCAGTTACTCACCATACAGGGGACGGGACTATGGCTACACCTTC. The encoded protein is CASSYSPYRGRDYGYTF.

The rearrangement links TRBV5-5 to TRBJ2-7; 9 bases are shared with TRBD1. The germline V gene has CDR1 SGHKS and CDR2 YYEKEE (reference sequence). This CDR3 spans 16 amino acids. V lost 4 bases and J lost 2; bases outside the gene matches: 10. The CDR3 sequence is CASSTIGGQGTYEQYF. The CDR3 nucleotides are TGTGCCAGCAGCACGATCGGGGGACAGGGTACCTACGAGCAGTACTTC.

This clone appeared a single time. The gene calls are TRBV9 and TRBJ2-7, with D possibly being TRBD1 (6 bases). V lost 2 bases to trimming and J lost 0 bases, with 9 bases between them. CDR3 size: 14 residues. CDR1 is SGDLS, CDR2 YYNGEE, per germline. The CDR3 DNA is TGTGCCAGCAGCGTTGGGGACACCTCCTACGAGCAGTACTTC. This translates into CASSVGDTSYEQYF.